Detailed here is one T cell receptor (beta chain). This record comes from a study of CD8+CD57+ T cells in acquired aplastic anemia. Germline loops: CDR1 LNHDA, CDR2 SQIVND (reference sequence). The CDR3 contains 13 residues. J gave up 4 bases and V 6 bases, and 6 bases lay outside the gene matches. It was patients with CD8+CD57+ cell expansion by flow cytometry who were chosen for sequencing. Genomic DNA, the template, was used for profiling of the TCR beta VDJ and CDR3. From the reads, TCRdb called clonotypes with MiXCR, one entry per CDR3 protein. The sample holds approximately 470,000 distinct CDR3 sequences; 25% to 40% are singletons and the top ten take nearly 0.85%.

The V and J genes are TRBV19 and TRBJ2-7; 7 nucleotides line up with TRBD2. The receptor was isolated from a human donor with aplastic anemia. Source material: sorted CD4+, CD8+, or CD8+CD57+ T cells (not recorded which) from PBMCs. The CDR3: CASSEIGGYEQYF. The CDR3 DNA sequence: TGTGCCAGTAGCGAGATCGGGGGGTACGAGCAGTACTTC. Based on the CDR3 plus reference TRBV19 and TRBJ2-7, the full variable domain is DGGITQSPKYLFRKEGQNVTLSCEQNLNHDAMYWYRQDPGQGLRLIYYSQIVNDFQKGDIAEGYSVSREKKESFPLTVTSAQKNPTAFYLCASSEIGGYEQYFGPGTRLTVT.